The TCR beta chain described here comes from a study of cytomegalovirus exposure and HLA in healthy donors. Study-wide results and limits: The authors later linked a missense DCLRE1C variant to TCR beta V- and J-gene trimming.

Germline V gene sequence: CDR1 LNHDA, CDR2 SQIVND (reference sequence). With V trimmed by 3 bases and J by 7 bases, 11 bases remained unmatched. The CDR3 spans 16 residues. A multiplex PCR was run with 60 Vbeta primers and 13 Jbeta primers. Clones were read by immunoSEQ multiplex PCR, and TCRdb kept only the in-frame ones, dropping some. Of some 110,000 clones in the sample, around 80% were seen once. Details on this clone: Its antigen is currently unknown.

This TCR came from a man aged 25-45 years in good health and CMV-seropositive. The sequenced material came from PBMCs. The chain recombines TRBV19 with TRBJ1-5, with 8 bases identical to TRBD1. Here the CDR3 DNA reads TGTGCCAGTAGTATCGATTGGCAGGGGGCGGGGCAGCCCCAGCATTTT. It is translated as CASSIDWQGAGQPQHF.